The 8 T cell receptor beta chains in this list originate from one sample, sequenced in a study of blood T cell repertoires in COVID-19. Sequencing used immunoSEQ multiplex PCR; TCRdb keeps in-frame clones, though not all of them. Of roughly 95,000 clones in the sample, less than 85% were seen once. Sequencing was performed on peripheral blood. All receptors come from a human donor in a cohort sampled during active COVID-19.

The chain has TRBV18 and TRBJ1-1; D might be TRBD1 (5 bases). The CDR3 runs to 14 residues. Trimming removed 4 bases from V and 4 bases from J, with 13 bases in between. From germline, CDR1 is KGHSH and CDR2 LQKENI. DNA for the CDR3: TGTGCCAGCTCACGCGACACCAGGGTCACTGAAGCTTTCTTT. Amino acids: CASSRDTRVTEAFF.

This sequence joins TRBV4-1 and TRBJ2-7; 7 nucleotides match TRBD1. CDR3 length: 16 residues. V lost 1 base, J lost 2 bases, and 8 bases stayed unmatched. Germline V lookup: CDR1 MGHRA, CDR2 YSYEKL. CDR3 nucleotide sequence: TGCGCCAGCAGCCAAGGGCGGGCAGGGGGTACCTACGAGCAGTACTTC. Translated: CASSQGRAGGTYEQYF.

The chain uses TRBV28 and TRBJ1-2; 8 bases line up with TRBD1. The CDR3 totals 14 residues. CDR1 is MDHEN, CDR2 SYDVKM, per germline. The J segment lost 2 bases and the V segment lost 6 bases, leaving 5 bases of the junction unmatched. CDR3 residues: CASRQGGRNYGYTF. CDR3 in DNA: TGTGCCAGCAGACAGGGGGGGCGGAACTATGGCTACACCTTC.

This chain joins TRBV5-4 and TRBJ1-2; 8 bases are shared with TRBD1. J was trimmed by 3 bases and V by 1 base; bases with no gene match: 5. There are 15 residues in the CDR3. In germline, CDR1 is SGHNT, CDR2 YYREEE (reference sequence). The CDR3 DNA sequence: TGTGCCAGCAGCTTGAGGGACAGGCTAGACTATGGCTACACCTTC. This sequence encodes CASSLRDRLDYGYTF.

This clone was observed a few times. The chain joins TRBV27 to TRBJ1-2; D unresolved. Germline loops: CDR1 MNHEY, CDR2 SMNVEV (reference sequence). V dropped 8 bases and J dropped 0 bases, with 7 bases sitting between them. The CDR3 is 12 amino acids. The CDR3 region is CASGLTNYGYTF. CDR3 nucleotide sequence: TGTGCCAGCGGACTTACTAACTATGGCTACACCTTC.

The chain couples TRBV6-6 to TRBJ2-5; no clear D gene. CDR3 length: 15 amino acids. Trimming took 6 bases from V and 1 from J, leaving 15 bases between them. Germline CDR1 reads MNHNY; CDR2 reads SVGAGI (reference sequence). In DNA, the CDR3 is TGTGCCAGCAGCCCACTAAGCAATCCCCAAGAGACCCAGTACTTC. It encodes CASSPLSNPQETQYF.

J is TRBJ1-1 and V is TRBV6-2 or TRBV6-3; 9 bases match TRBD1. J lost 7 bases, V lost 0 bases, and 3 bases had no gene match. The CDR3 has 14 residues. Germline V gene sequence: CDR1 MNHEY, CDR2 SVGEGT. In DNA form, the CDR3 reads TGTGCCAGCAGTTACTCACAGGGGGCGTTTGAAGCTTTCTTT. This translates into CASSYSQGAFEAFF.

This chain links TRBV5-1 with TRBJ1-3; perhaps TRBD1 as D (6 bases). The CDR3 has 13 amino acids. V lost 0 bases and J 6 bases, leaving 7 bases between the germline ends. CDR1 and CDR2 from the germline V gene are SGHRS and YFSETQ. The DNA for the CDR3 is TGCGCCAGCAGCTTGGAGGGGGTAAACACCATATATTTT. It codes for CASSLEGVNTIYF.